These 12 T cell receptor beta chains came from one sample sequenced in a study of shared clonotypes between healthy human individuals. CD45RO negativity and positive selection for CCR7 defined naive CD8 cells, a population that excluded terminally differentiated effector memory CD45RA+ cells. Here immunoSEQ multiplex PCR was the method, and the copy in TCRdb shows in-frame clones only, minus some. The table has 2 million to 2.5 million clones, about 93% seen once; the top ten hold 1.7%. Sequenced: naive CD8+ T cells from PBMCs. These TCRs come from a man aged 18 to 30 in good health. Some clones in this sample may be carry-over from other donors' samples.

This clone appeared a single time. This sequence joins TRBV29-1 and TRBJ2-1; TRBD2 matches 14 bases. V shed 6 bases and J 4 bases; nucleotides not matched to a gene: 8. Germline CDR1 and CDR2: SQVTM and ANQGSEA. The CDR3 spans 16 residues. CDR3 nucleotides: TGCAGCGTCGATGGACTAGCGGGAGGCCTATACAATGAGCAGTTCTTC. Amino acid sequence: CSVDGLAGGLYNEQFF.

This chain uses TRBV7-6 with TRBJ1-1, with D possibly being TRBD1 (6 bases). V shed 5 bases and J shed 4 bases, with 11 bases lying between them. CDR1 is SGHVS, CDR2 FNYEAQ, per germline. CDR3 length equals 13 residues. CDR3 coding DNA: TGTGCCAGCAGCCATGGACAGAGCACTGAAGCTTTCTTT. It yields the protein CASSHGQSTEAFF.

This clone was observed a single time. This sequence joins TRBV27 and TRBJ2-1, with D perhaps matching TRBD2 (6 bases). The CDR3 spans 15 residues. Trimming stripped 2 bases from V and 6 bases from J, with 14 bases between. Germline V gene lookup returns CDR1 MNHEY and CDR2 SMNVEV (reference sequence). CDR3 amino acids: CASSLGGRTSNEQFF. In nucleotides, the CDR3 is TGTGCCAGCAGTTTAGGAGGGAGGACCTCCAATGAGCAGTTCTTC.

As concerns this clone: Other DNA sequences in the sample encode the same CDR3. The chain combines TRBV29-1 with TRBJ2-1; the D is unclear. V dropped 3 bases and J dropped 4 bases, with 7 bases sitting between them. Germline loops: CDR1 SQVTM, CDR2 ANQGSEA. The CDR3 consists of 12 residues. In DNA, the CDR3 is TGCAGCGTTGATCGGGCTTACAATGAGCAGTTCTTC. Its protein product is CSVDRAYNEQFF.

This rearrangement joins TRBV28 to TRBJ2-7; perhaps TRBD1 as D (5 bases). The CDR3 runs to 15 residues. V lost 1 base and J lost 3, with 13 bases in between. Germline CDR1 MDHEN, CDR2 SYDVKM. The CDR3 spells CASSLFRGTSYEQYF. The CDR3 DNA reads TGTGCCAGCAGTTTATTTAGGGGTACCAGCTACGAGCAGTACTTC.

The V gene is TRBV9, the J gene TRBJ2-7, with D tentatively TRBD1 (6 bases). Trimming took 3 bases from V and 8 from J, leaving 21 bases between them. The CDR3 extends over 15 amino acids. CDR1 is SGDLS, CDR2 YYNGEE, per germline. The CDR3 protein is CASSAGSNIQGQQYF. The CDR3 nucleotides are TGTGCCAGCAGCGCCGGAAGTAACATACAGGGTCAGCAGTACTTC.

This chain joins TRBV27 and TRBJ2-3, with D possibly TRBD1 on 5 matching bases. Germline values: CDR1 MNHEY, CDR2 SMNVEV (reference sequence). Trimming took off 8 bases at V and 5 bases at J, with 11 bases between the two ends. CDR3 length: 12 residues. CDR3 DNA sequence: TGTGCCAGCCGCCCAGGGCGAGATACGCAGTATTTT. Protein product: CASRPGRDTQYF.

The chain links TRBV19 to TRBJ1-4; perhaps TRBD1 as D (6 bases). V was pared by 9 bases and J by 10 bases, with 21 bases between. Germline loops: CDR1 LNHDA, CDR2 SQIVND (reference sequence). The CDR3 consists of 14 residues. The CDR3 loop is CASRGGPWIGKLFF. CDR3 coding DNA: TGTGCCAGCCGAGGGGGACCCTGGATTGGAAAACTGTTTTTT.

The J gene is TRBJ2-7, the V gene TRBV7-9; 8 nucleotides line up with TRBD2. V gave up 4 bases and J gave up 0 bases; unmatched junction bases: 8. The CDR3 loop spans 16 amino acids. Germline V CDR1 and CDR2: SEHNR, FQNEAQ (reference sequence). CDR3 residues: CASSSSSGRSSYEQYF. In DNA form, the CDR3 reads TGTGCCAGCAGCTCCTCTAGCGGGCGGAGCTCCTACGAGCAGTACTTC.

This chain uses TRBV13 with TRBJ2-2; 12 bases align to TRBD2. This CDR3 has 16 amino acids. The V gene's germline CDR1 is PRHDT and CDR2 FYEKMQ (reference sequence). V lost 4 bases and J lost 3; bases outside the gene matches: 3. The CDR3 nucleotides are TGTGCCAGCAGCTCAGGACTAGCGGGGTACACCGGGGAGCTGTTTTTT. This sequence encodes CASSSGLAGYTGELFF.

J is TRBJ2-1 and V is TRBV6-5, with 7 bases matching TRBD2. This CDR3 is built from 15 residues. CDR1 is MNHEY, CDR2 SVGAGI, per germline. V was pared by 6 bases and J by 4 bases, with 9 bases of the junction left unmatched. The CDR3, as DNA: TGTGCCAGCAGGTCCCACAGCGGGGTGTACAATGAGCAGTTCTTC. This translates into CASRSHSGVYNEQFF.

For the CDR3, the DNA is TGTGCCAGCAGTAGGCTACAGCAAAGGTCAATGAACACTGAAGCTTTCTTT. As protein: CASSRLQQRSMNTEAFF. The chain joins TRBV28 to TRBJ1-1; D remains ambiguous. CDR3 size: 17 residues. V shed 5 bases and J shed 0 bases, with 19 bases lying between them. In germline, CDR1 is MDHEN, CDR2 SYDVKM. The whole variable domain, filled in from reference TRBV28 and TRBJ1-1, reads DVKVTQSSRYLVKRTGEKVFLECVQDMDHENMFWYRQDPGLGLRLIYFSYDVKMKEKGDIPEGYSVSREKKERFSLILESASTNQTSMYLCASSRLQQRSMNTEAFFGQGTRLTVV.